This paragraph reports one T cell receptor beta chain. Its antigen is undetermined. This record comes from a study of shared clonotypes between healthy human individuals. The CDR3 is 12 amino acids. The germline V and J ends were trimmed by 2 bases and 8 bases, with 12 bases remaining between them. Germline V gene data show CDR1 as SQVTM and CDR2 as ANQGSEA. Sequenced by immunoSEQ multiplex PCR; TCRdb stores in-frame clones only, minus some. In the table there are roughly 660,000 clones, around 91% of which are singletons. Study-level points and caveats: Generally, naive subsets came out with larger estimated richness than memory subsets.

Sequencing was done on a sample of memory CD8+ T cells from PBMCs. Described subset: CD45RO+ cells pooled with CCR7-negative TemRA cells. The receptor was derived from a man in his late teens or twenties in good health. Some clones in this sample may be carry-over from other donors' samples. The chain employs TRBV29-1 and TRBJ1-1; weak D call: TRBD1 (6 bases). The CDR3 protein is CSVEFGGDEAFF. CDR3 sequence (DNA): TGCAGCGTTGAATTCGGGGGCGACGAAGCTTTCTTT. The full variable domain, its missing parts supplied by reference TRBV29-1 and TRBJ1-1, is SAVISQKPSRDICQRGTSLTIQCQVDSQVTMMFWYRQQPGQSLTLIATANQGSEATYESGFVIDKFPISRPNLTFSTLTVSNMSPEDSSIYLCSVEFGGDEAFFGQGTRLTVV.